A single sample gave rise to the 6 T cell receptor beta chains below, sequenced in a study of shared clonotypes between healthy human individuals. Terminally differentiated effector memory CD45RA+ cells were excluded from the naive CD8 cells, which were CD45RO-negative and positively selected for CCR7. TCRdb's copy holds only in-frame clones and misses some; the assay was immunoSEQ multiplex PCR. The sample carries 550,000 to 750,000 clones, less than 97% recorded once. Input material: naive CD8+ T cells sorted from blood. The receptors come from a woman aged 25 to 39 in good health.

The chain combines TRBV5-1 with TRBJ1-1; possibly TRBD1 for D (6 bases). The V end was cut by 2 bases, the J end by 6 bases, with 11 bases between. The CDR3 totals 13 residues. Per the germline V gene, CDR1 is SGHRS and CDR2 is YFSETQ. The CDR3 sequence is CASSFGGRAEAFF. CDR3 bases: TGCGCCAGCAGCTTCGGGGGGCGGGCTGAAGCTTTCTTT.

This chain connects TRBV4-1 to TRBJ2-1, with 10 bases aligning to TRBD2. From germline, CDR1 is MGHRA and CDR2 YSYEKL. V lost 4 bases to trimming and J lost 8 bases; unmatched junction nucleotides: 8. The CDR3 has 15 residues. Written as DNA, the CDR3 is TGCGCCAGCAGCCCGGGCCCAAGCGGGGGGGATGAGCAGTTCTTC. It translates to CASSPGPSGGDEQFF.

As for this clone: At one end, the junction sequence differs from germline, possibly due to a read error. The V gene is TRBV7-9, the J gene TRBJ2-4; D remains ambiguous. Germline-derived CDR1 and CDR2 are SEHNR and FQNEAQ (reference sequence). The CDR3 covers 13 residues. This CDR3 is CASSPDAKSIQYF. CDR3 in DNA: TGTGCCAGCAGTCCAGATGCCAAAAGCATTCAGTACTTC.

Of note for this clone: Other DNA sequences in the sample encode the same CDR3. The chain links TRBV28 to TRBJ2-7; 9 bases line up with TRBD1. V lost 6 bases, J lost 5 bases, and 8 bases stayed unmatched. Germline values: CDR1 MDHEN, CDR2 SYDVKM. There are 14 residues in the CDR3. The CDR3 sequence is CASSLTGGSHEQYF. CDR3 bases: TGTGCCAGCAGCCTGACAGGGGGGTCTCACGAGCAGTACTTC.

This clone came up once. The chain is built from TRBV2 and TRBJ2-5; D is ambiguous. The CDR3 is 12 residues long. Germline V gene sequence: CDR1 SNHLY, CDR2 FYNNEI. The V gene lost 5 bases and the J gene lost 4 bases, with 8 bases spanning the gap. CDR3 DNA: TGTGCCAGCAGTTCTCTATCAGAGACCCAGTACTTC. It specifies CASSSLSETQYF.

The table lists this clone with a count of one. The chain joins TRBV27 to TRBJ2-4, with D perhaps assigned TRBD1 or TRBD2 (5 bases each). The germline CDR1 and CDR2 sequences are MNHEY and SMNVEV (reference sequence). The ends were cut back, 8 bases at V and 8 bases at J, with 19 bases in the middle. CDR3 length: 14 residues. The CDR3 sequence: CASSEGPTGDIQYF. The CDR3 nucleotides read TGTGCCAGCTCAGAGGGACCCACCGGGGACATTCAGTACTTC.